This T cell receptor beta chain came from a study of T cell clones after liver transplantation. Study as a whole: HCV positivity affected three of eight recipients; the rest lacked autoimmune or viral indications.

The CDR3 sequence is 14 residues long. The V gene's germline CDR1 is SGHRS and CDR2 YFSETQ. Trimming left V 0 bases short and J 3 bases short, with 9 bases between. Sequenced by immunoSEQ multiplex PCR; TCRdb stores in-frame clones only, minus some. This sample has around 110,000 clones; less than 95% occur once, and the top ten carry approximately 0.78%. Study-wide findings and caveats: Rather than being deleted, graft donor-reactive T cells may have moved into the graft.

Turning to this clone: As yet, its antigen is unknown.

The source was CD4+ T cells from blood, collected 12 months after liver transplant. This clonotype originated in a human patient who received a liver transplant. The T cells may come from the graft donor. V gene TRBV5-1 combines with J gene TRBJ1-1; D gene unclear. The CDR3 here is CASSLGSSDTEAFF. For the CDR3, the DNA is TGCGCCAGCAGCTTGGGTAGTAGCGACACTGAAGCTTTCTTT.